These 31 T cell receptor beta chains were all obtained from the same sample, sequenced in a study of T cell responses to AZD1222 COVID-19 vaccine. Libraries were prepared by immunoSEQ multiplex PCR; TCRdb keeps only in-frame clonotypes and omits some of them. The table records more than 150,000 clones, 90% to 95% of them present only once. The sequencing here drew on peripheral blood, taken 28 days after the second AZD1222 dose. All receptors derive from an adult who received the AZD1222 COVID-19 vaccine.

This clone was seen once. Here the CDR3 reads CASSHPGGYNEQFF. CDR3 nucleotide sequence: TGCGCCAGCAGCCACCCCGGGGGCTACAATGAGCAGTTCTTC. This sequence joins TRBV4-1 and TRBJ2-1; D might be TRBD2 (6 bases). With 3 bases removed from V and 3 bases from J, the gap between germline ends came to 9 bases. This CDR3 is built from 14 residues. The germline V gene has CDR1 MGHRA and CDR2 YSYEKL.

V usage is TRBV19 and J usage is TRBJ2-1; the match to TRBD2 covers 12 bases. Trimming cost V 6 bases and J 8 bases; bases outside gene matches: 2. The germline V gene encodes CDR1 LNHDA and CDR2 SQIVND (reference sequence). This CDR3 comprises 13 residues. The CDR3 loop reads CASRASGGDEQFF. The CDR3 DNA follows: TGTGCCAGTAGGGCTAGCGGGGGGGATGAGCAGTTCTTC.

This chain uses TRBV12-3 or TRBV12-4 with TRBJ1-3, with 8 bases identical to TRBD1. CDR3 size: 13 residues. V shed 8 bases and J 2 bases; nucleotides not matched to a gene: 2. The CDR3 loop is CASRTGPGNTIYF. As DNA, the CDR3 is TGTGCCAGCCGGACAGGGCCTGGAAACACCATATATTTT.

The rearrangement uses TRBV10-3 and TRBJ2-5; 11 positions agree with TRBD1. This CDR3 spans 19 amino acids. The V gene's germline CDR1 is ENHRY and CDR2 SYGVKD. V shed 3 bases, J shed 5 bases, and the junction held 17 bases outside the gene matches. Here the CDR3 reads CAISDPSDRGRPHEETQYF. The CDR3 DNA reads as TGTGCCATCAGTGACCCATCGGACAGGGGGCGCCCCCATGAGGAGACCCAGTACTTC.

This chain joins TRBV14 and TRBJ1-1; perhaps TRBD1 as D (6 bases). This CDR3 contains 14 residues. V lost 4 bases to trimming and J lost 1 base, with 10 bases between them. CDR1 is SGHDN, CDR2 FVKESK, per germline. CDR3 bases: TGTGCCAGCAGCCTAGTACAGGGGAACACTGAAGCTTTCTTT. Translated: CASSLVQGNTEAFF. The entire variable domain, with the rest obtained from reference TRBV14 and TRBJ1-1, is as follows: EAGVTQFPSHSVIEKGQTVTLRCDPISGHDNLYWYRRVMGKEIKFLLHFVKESKQDESGMPNNRFLAERTGGTYSTLKVQPAELEDSGVYFCASSLVQGNTEAFFGQGTRLTVV.

The chain carries TRBV6-5 and TRBJ2-1; TRBD2 agrees at 7 bases. Germline values: CDR1 MNHEY, CDR2 SVGAGI. Trimming cost V 5 bases and J 1 base; bases outside gene matches: 2. This CDR3 spans 14 amino acids. CDR3 in amino acids: CASSPGGSYNEQFF. CDR3 nucleotides: TGTGCCAGCAGTCCCGGGGGGTCCTACAATGAGCAGTTCTTC.

The chain employs TRBV7-8 and TRBJ2-7; a possible D gene is TRBD2 (5 bases). Trimming shortened V by 0 bases and J by 5 bases, and 17 bases separated the two germline ends. Germline V gene sequence: CDR1 SGHVS, CDR2 FQNEAQ. The CDR3 length is 16 residues. The CDR3 region is CASSLAFPLARHEQYF. The CDR3 region has the DNA TGTGCCAGCAGCTTAGCTTTTCCGCTAGCTAGGCACGAGCAGTACTTC.

The J gene is TRBJ1-1, the V gene TRBV4-2; 7 nucleotides align to TRBD1. V shed 0 bases, J shed 3 bases, and the junction held 4 bases outside the gene matches. CDR1 is LGHNA and CDR2 is YNFKEQ in the germline V gene. This CDR3 contains 15 residues. This CDR3 is CASSQEGQGDTEAFF. CDR3 DNA sequence: TGTGCCAGCAGCCAAGAAGGCCAGGGGGACACTGAAGCTTTCTTT.

This chain joins TRBV9 and TRBJ1-6; D perhaps matches TRBD1 (6 bases). CDR1 is SGDLS, CDR2 YYNGEE, per germline. The CDR3 length is 15 residues. With 1 base removed from V and 5 bases from J, the gap between germline ends came to 10 bases. CDR3 nucleotides: TGTGCCAGCAGCGTATCAGGGGCAAATAATTCACCCCTCCACTTT. Its protein product is CASSVSGANNSPLHF.

About this clone itself: The junction departs from the called germline gene at one end, perhaps through a read error. The chain links TRBV19 to TRBJ2-7; no clear D. There are 12 residues in the CDR3. Germline CDR1 is LNHDA and CDR2 is SQIVND (reference sequence). DNA of the CDR3: TGTGCCATCCGTCGCGAAGTTGACTCGGATCGATTC. It is translated as CAIRREVDSDRF.

This chain joins TRBV10-3 and TRBJ2-1, with 15 bases fitting TRBD2. Germline CDR1 ENHRY, CDR2 SYGVKD. This CDR3 comprises 14 residues. Trimming cost V 6 bases and J 8 bases; bases outside gene matches: 2. CDR3 bases: TGTGCCATCAGCCGGACTAGCGGGAGGGATGAGCAGTTCTTC. It encodes CAISRTSGRDEQFF.

The V and J genes are TRBV7-8 and TRBJ2-1; 9 positions match TRBD1. CDR1 is SGHVS, CDR2 FQNEAQ, per germline. This CDR3 comprises 15 residues. Trimming took 3 bases from V and 3 from J; bases not matched to a gene: 3. CDR3 in DNA: TGTGCCAGCAGCTTGACAGGGGGAAACTACAATGAGCAGTTCTTC. Translated, it gives CASSLTGGNYNEQFF.

The chain is built from TRBV3-1 (or the pseudogene TRBV3-2) and TRBJ2-4; tentatively, D is TRBD2 (5 bases). The V gene's germline CDR1 is LGHDT and CDR2 YNNKEL (reference sequence). The CDR3 is made up of 17 amino acids. Trimming left V 0 bases short and J 0 bases short, with 12 bases between. CDR3 amino acids: CASSQDRRAEAKNIQYF. The CDR3 DNA reads as TGTGCCAGCAGCCAAGATAGGCGGGCGGAAGCCAAAAACATTCAGTACTTC.

This rearrangement joins TRBV7-9 to TRBJ1-1; D is unresolved. The germline CDR1 and CDR2 sequences are SEHNR and FQNEAQ (reference sequence). The CDR3 contains 15 residues. The germline V and J ends were trimmed by 2 bases and 1 base, with 11 bases remaining between them. CDR3 sequence: CASSLSPPRNTEAFF. CDR3 in DNA: TGTGCCAGCAGCTTATCACCCCCAAGGAACACTGAAGCTTTCTTT.

This rearrangement joins TRBV5-1 to TRBJ2-1; TRBD2 matches at 14 bases. Germline assignment: CDR1 SGHRS and CDR2 YFSETQ. This CDR3 spans 17 amino acids. Unmatched junction bases numbered 6, after V lost 4 bases and J lost 3 bases. The CDR3 nucleotides read TGCGCCAGCAGCACCGGGACTAGCGGGAGTTTCTACAATGAGCAGTTCTTC. Amino acids: CASSTGTSGSFYNEQFF.

This chain links TRBV27 with TRBJ1-1; 8 bases align to TRBD1. Germline V CDR1 and CDR2: MNHEY, SMNVEV (reference sequence). The ends lost 6 bases at V and 1 base at J; junction bases unmatched: 13. The CDR3 totals 17 residues. CDR3 amino acids: CASSLGGAGGQNTEAFF. The CDR3, as DNA: TGTGCCAGCAGCCTGGGAGGAGCAGGGGGCCAGAACACTGAAGCTTTCTTT.

The chain is built from TRBV30 and TRBJ1-1; 9 bases agree with TRBD1. The germline CDR1 and CDR2 sequences are GTSNPN and SVGIG (reference sequence). This CDR3 has 14 amino acids. Trimming removed 3 bases from V and 5 bases from J; junction bases left unmatched: 7. This CDR3 reads CAWRGQGMWTEAFF. DNA of the CDR3: TGTGCCTGGAGGGGACAGGGAATGTGGACTGAAGCTTTCTTT.

V gene TRBV6-2 or TRBV6-3 combines with J gene TRBJ2-1; D is unclear. Germline lookup yields CDR1 MNHEY and CDR2 SVGEGT. The V end was cut by 5 bases, the J end by 4 bases, with 9 bases between. This CDR3 is 13 amino acids long. In DNA form, the CDR3 reads TGTGCCAGCAGTAGTGAACTTTACAATGAGCAGTTCTTC. Its protein is CASSSELYNEQFF.

The rearrangement joins TRBV27 to TRBJ1-1; 9 bases line up with TRBD1. Germline V gene lookup returns CDR1 MNHEY and CDR2 SMNVEV (reference sequence). The V segment lost 8 bases and the J segment 3 bases; nucleotides outside the gene matches: 7. The CDR3 has 14 residues. In DNA form, the CDR3 reads TGTGCCAGCGGACAACAGGGGGCGCACACTGAAGCTTTCTTT. Translation: CASGQQGAHTEAFF.

This clone is a singleton in its sample. The chain couples TRBV7-9 to TRBJ1-1, with TRBD1 matching 8 bases. With V trimmed by 5 bases and J by 0 bases, 8 bases remained unmatched. CDR1 is SEHNR and CDR2 is FQNEAQ in the germline V gene (reference sequence). The CDR3 loop spans 16 amino acids. In nucleotides, the CDR3 is TGTGCCAGCAGCCCTCGCCGGACAGGGATGAACACTGAAGCTTTCTTT. Protein: CASSPRRTGMNTEAFF.

This clone was seen once. This chain joins TRBV6-1 and TRBJ2-6; 14 bases map to TRBD2. Germline V lookup: CDR1 MNHNS, CDR2 SASEGT. The CDR3 sequence is 19 residues long. With V trimmed by 4 bases and J by 4 bases, 9 bases remained unmatched. CDR3 residues: CASSAPGLAGVSGANVLTF. The CDR3 DNA is TGTGCCAGCAGTGCGCCGGGACTAGCGGGAGTTTCCGGGGCCAACGTCCTGACTTTC.

CDR3 in DNA: TGTGCCAGCAGCAAACCCGCGGCTGGCTACACCTTC. The encoded protein is CASSKPAAGYTF. The chain uses TRBV21-1 and TRBJ1-2. TRBV21-1 is a known pseudogene. This CDR3 comprises 12 residues.

This chain connects TRBV5-6 to TRBJ1-5; 10 bases line up with TRBD1. This CDR3 contains 14 residues. The germline V gene has CDR1 SGHDT and CDR2 YYEEEE. V was pared by 3 bases and J by 6 bases, with 3 bases of the junction left unmatched. The chain's CDR3 is CASSWGTGAQPQHF. CDR3 DNA sequence: TGTGCCAGCAGCTGGGGGACAGGGGCTCAGCCCCAGCATTTT.

CDR3 sequence: CASSPSGQSSYEQYF. CDR3 sequence (DNA): TGTGCCAGCAGCCCCTCCGGACAGAGCTCCTACGAGCAGTACTTC. The chain joins TRBV7-8 to TRBJ2-7; possible D gene TRBD1, 6 bases. V was trimmed by 5 bases and J by 0 bases, leaving 14 bases between them. This CDR3 has 15 amino acids. Germline V CDR1 and CDR2: SGHVS, FQNEAQ.

The CDR3 reads CSPPAEVGYNSPLHF. The CDR3 DNA reads TGCAGCCCCCCCGCGGAGGTAGGCTATAATTCACCCCTCCACTTT. The chain recombines TRBV29-1 with TRBJ1-6, with D uncertain. Germline-derived CDR1 and CDR2 are SQVTM and ANQGSEA. The CDR3 runs 15 residues. V lost 8 bases and J 3 bases, leaving 17 bases between the germline ends.

The chain joins TRBV19 to TRBJ2-1; unclear D gene. The V end was cut by 4 bases, the J end by 6 bases, with 7 bases between. The CDR3 is made up of 12 amino acids. The germline gives CDR1 LNHDA, CDR2 SQIVND (reference sequence). The CDR3 coding sequence is TGTGCCAGTAGTACCCTCCTCAATGAGCAGTTCTTC. Its translation is CASSTLLNEQFF.

This clone appeared a few times. This rearrangement joins TRBV4-2 to TRBJ1-2; D is ambiguous. The V gene's germline CDR1 is LGHNA and CDR2 YNFKEQ. This CDR3 comprises 14 residues. V lost 1 base to trimming and J lost 8 bases, with 14 bases between them. The CDR3 bases are TGTGCCAGCAGCCAAGGCGGGGAAGGTCGGGGCTACACCTTC. This codes for CASSQGGEGRGYTF.

This sequence joins TRBV7-8 and TRBJ1-3; D is unresolved. CDR1 and CDR2 from the germline V gene are SGHVS and FQNEAQ. The CDR3 runs 17 residues. Deletions cut 5 bases from V and 8 bases from J, with 25 bases between. The CDR3 is CASSQPPGQFIADTIYF. For the CDR3, the DNA is TGTGCCAGCAGCCAACCCCCCGGGCAGTTTATTGCTGACACCATATATTTT.

This clone has a handful of counts. Here the CDR3 reads CASSLKGSNTGELFF. The CDR3 DNA sequence: TGTGCCAGCAGTTTAAAAGGGTCCAACACCGGGGAGCTGTTTTTT. The chain is built from TRBV27 and TRBJ2-2; D ambiguous. Looked up from germline, CDR1 is MNHEY and CDR2 is SMNVEV (reference sequence). The CDR3 extends over 15 amino acids. The V gene lost 2 bases and the J gene lost 2 bases, with 9 bases spanning the gap.

This rearrangement joins TRBV30 to TRBJ2-1; D possibly corresponds to TRBD2 (6 bases). The CDR3 consists of 15 residues. Deletions cut 2 bases from V and 8 bases from J, with 19 bases between. Germline V CDR1 and CDR2: GTSNPN, SVGIG (reference sequence). DNA of the CDR3: TGTGCCTGGAGTCCGACTAGTTTGGGGGGTCATGAGCAGTTCTTC. It yields the protein CAWSPTSLGGHEQFF.

The chain uses TRBV28 and TRBJ1-5; no definite D call. V dropped 7 bases and J dropped 5 bases, with 12 bases sitting between them. There are 13 residues in the CDR3. Germline-derived CDR1 and CDR2 are MDHEN and SYDVKM. The CDR3 region is CASTPLGYQPQHF. In nucleotides, the CDR3 is TGTGCCAGCACCCCCTTGGGTTATCAGCCCCAGCATTTT.